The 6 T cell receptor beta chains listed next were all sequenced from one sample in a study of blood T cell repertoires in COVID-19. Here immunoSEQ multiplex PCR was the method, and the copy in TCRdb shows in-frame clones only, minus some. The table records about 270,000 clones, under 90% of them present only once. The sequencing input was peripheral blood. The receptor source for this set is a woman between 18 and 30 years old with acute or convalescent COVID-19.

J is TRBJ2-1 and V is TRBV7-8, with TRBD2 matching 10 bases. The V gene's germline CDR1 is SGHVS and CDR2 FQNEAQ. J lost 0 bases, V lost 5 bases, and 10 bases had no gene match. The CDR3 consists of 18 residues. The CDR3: CASSGGLAVDSSYNEQFF. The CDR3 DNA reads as TGTGCCAGCAGCGGCGGACTAGCGGTCGATAGCTCCTACAATGAGCAGTTCTTC.

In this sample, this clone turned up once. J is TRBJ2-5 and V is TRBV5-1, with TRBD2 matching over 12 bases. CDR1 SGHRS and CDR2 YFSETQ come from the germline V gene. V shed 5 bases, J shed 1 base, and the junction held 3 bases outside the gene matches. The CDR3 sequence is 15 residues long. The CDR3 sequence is CASRMGLAGQETQYF. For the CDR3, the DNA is TGCGCCAGCAGAATGGGACTAGCGGGCCAAGAGACCCAGTACTTC.

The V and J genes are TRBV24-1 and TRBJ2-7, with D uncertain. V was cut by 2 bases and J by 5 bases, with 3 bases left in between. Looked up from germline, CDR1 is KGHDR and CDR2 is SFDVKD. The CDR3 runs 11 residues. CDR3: CATSDYNEQYF. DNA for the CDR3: TGTGCCACCAGTGATTATAACGAGCAGTACTTC.

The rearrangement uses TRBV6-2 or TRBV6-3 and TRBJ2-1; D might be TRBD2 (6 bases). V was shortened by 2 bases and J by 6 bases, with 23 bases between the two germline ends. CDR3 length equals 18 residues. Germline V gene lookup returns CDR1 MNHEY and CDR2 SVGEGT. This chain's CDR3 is CASSYPTTGEWRLNEQFF. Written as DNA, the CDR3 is TGTGCCAGCAGTTACCCCACGACGGGGGAATGGAGGCTCAATGAGCAGTTCTTC.

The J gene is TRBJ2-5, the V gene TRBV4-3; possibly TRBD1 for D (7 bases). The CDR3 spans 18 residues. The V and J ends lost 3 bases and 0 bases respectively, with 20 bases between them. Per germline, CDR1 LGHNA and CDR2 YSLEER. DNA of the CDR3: TGCGCCAGCAGCCAGAGGACCAGCAGGGGGACTTACCAAGAGACCCAGTACTTC. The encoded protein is CASSQRTSRGTYQETQYF.

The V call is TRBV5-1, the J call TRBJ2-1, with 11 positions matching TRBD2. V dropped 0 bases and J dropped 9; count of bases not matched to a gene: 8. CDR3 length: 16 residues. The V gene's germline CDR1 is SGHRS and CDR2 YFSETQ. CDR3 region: CASSLDVAGGAGEQFF. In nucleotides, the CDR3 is TGCGCCAGCAGCTTGGATGTAGCGGGAGGGGCCGGTGAGCAGTTCTTC.